This paragraph covers one T cell receptor (beta chain) sequence. V was shortened by 6 bases and J by 4 bases, with 12 bases between the two germline ends. This CDR3 has 13 amino acids. In germline, CDR1 is MDHEN, CDR2 SYDVKM. Sequenced by immunoSEQ multiplex PCR; TCRdb stores in-frame clones only, minus some. Altogether around 230,000 clones are present, 70% to 85% being singletons, with the ten largest covering around 9.9%. This record comes from a study of blood T cell repertoires in COVID-19. Study overall: The United States, Italy and Spain were the sources of the acute and convalescent COVID-19 samples. In each case, the material was cDNA or gDNA derived from T cells, B-cell-depleted T cells, or PBMCs.

The sequence was obtained from a woman aged 80 or over with acute or convalescent COVID-19. This chain uses TRBV28 with TRBJ1-2; D is perhaps TRBD1 (6 bases). Source material: peripheral blood. CDR3 region: CASRVDRSYGYTF. CDR3 sequence (DNA): TGTGCCAGCAGGGTAGACAGGTCCTATGGCTACACCTTC.